This T cell receptor beta chain was sequenced for a study of OX40 agonist ivuxolimab in advanced cancers. About the investigation overall: Ivuxolimab was an agonistic, fully human IgG2 monoclonal antibody directed against OX40 (CD134), a costimulatory receptor. Intravenous ivuxolimab was administered to patients every 2 weeks at six dose levels: 0.01, 0.1, 0.3, 1.5, 3 and 10 mg/kg. Of the roughly 52 dose-escalation patients, hepatocellular carcinoma was present in about 20, melanoma in approximately 15, renal cell carcinoma in 9 and head and neck cancer in 9. In the dose-escalation cohort, roughly four fifths of patients were male, and the mean age was roughly 60 years, with a range of roughly 20 to 85. Prior anti-PD-1, anti-PD-L1 or anti-CTLA-4 therapy was permitted, and approximately 41% of dose-escalation patients had received checkpoint inhibitors. Partial responses occurred in three dose-escalation patients: two with cutaneous melanoma and one with hepatocellular carcinoma. The purpose of peripheral TCRbeta sequencing was to test whether ivuxolimab changed TCR sequence diversity and led to clonal T-cell expansion. The paper covers the monotherapy dose-escalation part of the phase I ivuxolimab trial, which included N = 52 patients. What the study reported, not specific to this receptor: After ivuxolimab, expanded clones were on average more numerous among CD8+ T cells than among CD4+ T cells. At doses from 0.1 to 3.0 mg/kg, clonal expansion was seen in both CD4+ and CD8+ blood T cells between baseline and week 6. In the 0.1-3.0 mg/kg groups, partial responders had among the lowest normalized peripheral clonal expansion, particularly in CD8+ T cells. Which antigens the clonally expanded peripheral T cells were specific for was not determined. Low levels of normalized T-cell clonal expansion were also shown by some nonresponding patients.

From its cysteine to its phenylalanine, the CDR3 spans 13 amino acids. The retained sequence is limited to the CDR3, 39 bases, with the frame set at the first base. Looking up the germline V gene (reference sequence) yields CDR1 SEHNR and CDR2 FQNEAQ. V drops 5 bases and J drops 2 bases, leaving 10 bases in between. For sequencing of the TCRbeta CDR3 region, genomic DNA was extracted from the sorted cells. TCRbeta CDR3 regions were sequenced using the immunoSEQ Assay. What TCRdb holds here is the immuneACCESS table cut down to in-frame rearrangements. Part of the clones is not present; checked against another copy, under half of the missing clones reflect an unresolved V gene, and the others are unexplained. Present in this sample are roughly 70,000 clones, around 90% of which were seen just once. The ten biggest clones cover roughly 0.7% of the sample. A word on this clone: Its antigen is not yet known. No base-level quality is on record; no much larger clone is a single base apart.

Patients with autoimmune disease history or receiving systemic immunosuppression were excluded from the trial. In every dose cohort, peripheral blood was drawn for TCR sequencing at baseline, cycle 4 day 1, and cycle 7 day 1. Samples were obtained from an open-label, multicenter, first-in-human phase I dose-escalation trial of ivuxolimab. Adults with locally advanced or metastatic melanoma, renal cell, hepatocellular, or head and neck squamous cell carcinoma were enrolled in the trial. CD4+ and CD8+ T cells were sorted separately from peripheral blood before TCR sequencing. The chain couples TRBV7-9 to TRBJ2-7, with the D gene too uncertain to name. The sample here was CD4+ or CD8+ T cells sorted from blood, taken in a trial of the OX40 agonist ivuxolimab. This TCR derives from an adult with an advanced solid tumor such as melanoma, head and neck, liver or kidney cancer. The CDR3 corresponds to CASSPKGPYEQYF. In nucleotide form, the sequence is TGTGCCAGCAGCCCGAAAGGTCCCTACGAGCAGTACTTC.